The clone carrying this T cell receptor beta chain was counted a single time. Generated by immunoSEQ multiplex PCR, the TCRdb table keeps only in-frame clones and is missing some. Of about 450,000 clones in the sample, approximately 79% are singletons; the top ten hold over 9.5%. This sample was taken from a study of shared clonotypes between healthy human individuals. The CDR3 loop spans 15 amino acids. Trimming stripped 7 bases from V and 4 bases from J, with 14 bases between. Germline CDR1 and CDR2: SNHLY and FYNNEI. Each sample came from a Caucasian adult donor living in Nashville, Tennessee. Genomic DNA for unsorted samples was obtained from about 88 million PBMCs.

The rearrangement joins TRBV2 to TRBJ2-6, with unresolved D. Sequenced material: PBMCs. This sequence originates from a middle-aged woman in good health. Some clones in this sample may be carry-over from other donors' samples. The DNA of the CDR3 is TGTGCCAGCACTGAGGACCAATCGGGGGCCAACGTCCTGACTTTC. Residues: CASTEDQSGANVLTF.